These 28 T cell receptor beta chains were sequenced from one sample in a study of PD-1 blockade in mismatch repair-deficient tumors. Produced via immunoSEQ multiplex PCR; TCRdb's table is partial and in-frame only. Altogether roughly 50,000 clones are present, approximately 84% being singletons, with the ten largest covering less than 9%. Here the sequenced sample was peripheral blood, taken approximately 18 weeks after starting pembrolizumab. The receptor set was obtained from an adult with mismatch repair-deficient cancer.

This sequence joins TRBV29-1 and TRBJ1-1, with D hard to call. The germline V and J ends were trimmed by 2 bases and 8 bases, with 9 bases remaining between them. The CDR3 sequence is 11 residues long. Germline lookup yields CDR1 SQVTM and CDR2 ANQGSEA. CDR3 sequence reads: CSVESGGEAFF. The DNA for the CDR3 is TGCAGCGTTGAATCGGGAGGGGAAGCTTTCTTT.

This clone was seen a single time. The chain is built from TRBV2 and TRBJ2-1; D uncertain. The CDR3 consists of 14 residues. Between the trimmed V and J ends, which lost 4 bases and 1 base, there was a span of 8 bases. CDR1 is SNHLY, CDR2 FYNNEI, per germline. The chain's CDR3 is CASSVQSSYNEQFF. The CDR3 DNA reads TGTGCCAGCAGTGTCCAGTCGTCCTACAATGAGCAGTTCTTC.

The chain employs TRBV10-2 and TRBJ2-1; 12 bases align to TRBD2. This CDR3 is built from 14 residues. Germline V gives CDR1 WSHSY, CDR2 SAAADI. Trimming removed 3 bases from V and 9 bases from J; junction bases left unmatched: 3. CDR3 sequence reads: CASSERTSGVEQFF. CDR3 in DNA: TGCGCCAGCAGTGAAAGGACTAGCGGGGTTGAGCAGTTCTTC.

The chain is built from TRBV11-2 and TRBJ2-1; TRBD2 matches 15 bases. Germline loops: CDR1 SGHAT, CDR2 FQNNGV. This CDR3 is 16 amino acids long. V lost 5 bases, J lost 6 bases, and 5 bases stayed unmatched. This CDR3 is CASSLWTSGRANEQFF. The CDR3 DNA is TGTGCCAGCAGCCTGTGGACTAGCGGGAGGGCCAATGAGCAGTTCTTC.

The chain joins TRBV27 to TRBJ2-1; 10 nucleotides align to TRBD1. J gave up 8 bases and V 4 bases, and 8 bases lay outside the gene matches. The germline V gene has CDR1 MNHEY and CDR2 SMNVEV (reference sequence). This CDR3 has 15 residues. CDR3 sequence (DNA): TGTGCCAGCAGTTCGACCGGGACAGGGGCCCATGAGCAGTTCTTC. Translating gives CASSSTGTGAHEQFF.

This sequence joins TRBV6-6 and TRBJ1-2; TRBD1 matches 7 bases. J lost 5 bases, V lost 2 bases, and 11 bases had no gene match. CDR1 and CDR2 (germline): MNHNY, SVGAGI (reference sequence). CDR3 length: 16 residues. DNA of the CDR3: TGTGCCAGCAGTTACCTGACAGGGCTTCAAGATTATGGCTACACCTTC. Translation gives CASSYLTGLQDYGYTF.

The gene calls are TRBV13 and TRBJ2-3; 10 bases agree with TRBD2. Per the germline V gene, CDR1 is PRHDT and CDR2 is FYEKMQ (reference sequence). The CDR3 is 16 residues long. V lost 3 bases and J lost 3; bases outside the gene matches: 6. The CDR3 DNA is TGTGCCAGCAGCTTTGTCCTAGCGGGGGAGACAGATACGCAGTATTTT. Amino acid sequence: CASSFVLAGETDTQYF.

A remark on this clone: At the DNA level, this CDR3 is encoded by other sequences in the same sample as well. The chain uses TRBV2 and TRBJ2-1; 11 nucleotides line up with TRBD2. V lost 7 bases, J lost 7 bases, and 9 bases stayed unmatched. Germline V CDR1 and CDR2: SNHLY, FYNNEI. The CDR3 is 15 residues long. The CDR3 DNA is TGTGCCAGCACTCAACTAGCGGGAGAGGGGAATGAGCAGTTCTTC. It translates to CASTQLAGEGNEQFF.

The chain recombines TRBV19 with TRBJ2-1, with 12 bases aligning to TRBD2. The V gene's germline CDR1 is LNHDA and CDR2 SQIVND (reference sequence). CDR3 length equals 14 residues. With V trimmed by 10 bases and J by 7 bases, 8 bases remained unmatched. The CDR3 nucleotides read TGTGCCACTAGACTAGCGGGAGTTGTAAATGAGCAGTTCTTC. Its translation is CATRLAGVVNEQFF. Using reference TRBV19 and TRBJ2-1 for the parts outside the CDR3, the full variable domain is DGGITQSPKYLFRKEGQNVTLSCEQNLNHDAMYWYRQDPGQGLRLIYYSQIVNDFQKGDIAEGYSVSREKKESFPLTVTSAQKNPTAFYLCATRLAGVVNEQFFGPGTRLTVL.

The rearrangement uses TRBV7-9 and TRBJ2-7, with TRBD2 matching 7 bases. This CDR3 spans 18 amino acids. Germline CDR1 and CDR2: SEHNR and FQNEAQ (reference sequence). J lost 6 bases, V lost 2 bases, and 19 bases had no gene match. CDR3 protein: CASSLRAGVISLTGEQYF. CDR3 DNA sequence: TGTGCCAGCAGCTTACGTGCGGGAGTAATATCCCTAACCGGCGAGCAGTACTTC. Full variable domain (outside the CDR3, taken from reference TRBV7-9 and TRBJ2-7): DTGVSQNPRHKITKRGQNVTFRCDPISEHNRLYWYRQTLGQGPEFLTYFQNEAQLEKSRLLSDRFSAERPKGSFSTLEIQRTEQGDSAMYLCASSLRAGVISLTGEQYFGPGTRLTVT.

The chain employs TRBV6-1 and TRBJ1-5; 8 bases are a match to TRBD1. Trimming at V came to 8 bases and at J to 11 bases, leaving 14 bases not matched to a gene. CDR3 size: 14 residues. Germline CDR1 MNHNS, CDR2 SASEGT. The CDR3 nucleotides read TGTGCCAGCGTAATGACAGGGGCGCAAGGTTCCCAGCATTTT. The encoded protein is CASVMTGAQGSQHF.

The chain combines TRBV5-6 with TRBJ2-5; 10 bases match TRBD2. The CDR3 contains 16 residues. The junction had 4 bases not matched to a gene; V was cut back by 1 base and J by 1 base. Per germline, CDR1 SGHDT and CDR2 YYEEEE. CDR3 residues: CASSLLLAGPQETQYF. The CDR3 DNA reads TGTGCCAGCAGCTTGTTACTAGCGGGGCCCCAAGAGACCCAGTACTTC.

This rearrangement joins TRBV7-9 to TRBJ2-7; D possibly corresponds to TRBD2 (5 bases). V dropped 5 bases and J dropped 4 bases, with 12 bases sitting between them. The germline V gene encodes CDR1 SEHNR and CDR2 FQNEAQ (reference sequence). The CDR3 consists of 13 residues. The CDR3 DNA reads TGTGCCAGCAGCCGGGGTGAGGGATACGAGCAGTACTTC. Protein sequence: CASSRGEGYEQYF.

The rearrangement links TRBV6-5 to TRBJ1-2; 8 nucleotides match TRBD1. The germline V gene has CDR1 MNHEY and CDR2 SVGAGI. V shed 1 base, J shed 6 bases, and the junction held 7 bases outside the gene matches. The CDR3 spans 15 residues. The CDR3 sequence: CASSYLVGDRNGYTF. The CDR3 nucleotides read TGTGCCAGCAGTTACTTGGTCGGGGACAGGAATGGCTACACCTTC.

As DNA, the CDR3 is TGTGCCAGCAGTGAGGGTGACAGGGCCACAGATACGCAGTATTTT. Translating gives CASSEGDRATDTQYF. This sequence joins TRBV6-4 and TRBJ2-3, with 7 bases lining up with TRBD1. V lost 3 bases, J lost 2 bases, and 5 bases stayed unmatched. The CDR3 is 15 residues long. The germline V gene encodes CDR1 MRHNA and CDR2 SNTAGT.

The chain links TRBV5-4 to TRBJ2-1; D is tentatively TRBD1 or TRBD2 (5 bases each). The CDR3 runs to 14 residues. V shed 0 bases and J shed 5 bases, with 9 bases lying between them. Germline assignment: CDR1 SGHNT and CDR2 YYREEE (reference sequence). Written as DNA, the CDR3 is TGTGCCAGCAGCTTGGGACAGAGGGACAATGAGCAGTTCTTC. It specifies CASSLGQRDNEQFF.

The chain employs TRBV5-8 and TRBJ2-3, with D unresolved. The V end was cut by 1 base, the J end by 1 base, with 7 bases between. The germline gives CDR1 SGHTS, CDR2 YDEGEE. The CDR3 loop spans 14 amino acids. The CDR3 sequence is CASSLSAGTDTQYF. CDR3 bases: TGTGCCAGCAGCTTGTCGGCAGGCACAGATACGCAGTATTTT. The full variable domain, in which reference TRBV5-8 and TRBJ2-3 provide the parts outside the CDR3, is EAGVTQSPTHLIKTRGQQATLRCSPISGHTSVYWYQQALGLGLQFLLWYDEGEERNRGNFPPRFSGRQFPNYSSELNVNALELEDSALYLCASSLSAGTDTQYFGPGTRLTVL.

The chain uses TRBV10-2 and TRBJ1-1, with TRBD1 matching over 7 bases. The CDR3 spans 20 residues. V was clipped by 2 bases and J by 1 base; unmatched bases: 19. Looked up from germline, CDR1 is WSHSY and CDR2 is SAAADI. Written as DNA, the CDR3 is TGCGCCAGCAGTGAGATGAACTACCTAACCGGGACAGCCTCGAACACTGAAGCTTTCTTT. Its translation is CASSEMNYLTGTASNTEAFF.

CDR3 residues: CASSSGTSGRDEQFF. CDR3 in DNA: TGTGCCAGCAGCTCCGGGACTAGCGGGAGAGATGAGCAGTTCTTC. The J gene is TRBJ2-1, the V gene TRBV9; 14 bases match TRBD2. The CDR3 totals 15 residues. With V trimmed by 4 bases and J by 8 bases, 5 bases remained unmatched. CDR1 is SGDLS and CDR2 is YYNGEE in the germline V gene. Using reference TRBV9 and TRBJ2-1 for the parts outside the CDR3, the full variable domain is DSGVTQTPKHLITATGQRVTLRCSPRSGDLSVYWYQQSLDQGLQFLIQYYNGEERAKGNILERFSAQQFPDLHSELNLSSLELGDSALYFCASSSGTSGRDEQFFGPGTRLTVL.

The chain is built from TRBV10-3 and TRBJ2-7; maybe TRBD2 (5 bases). The CDR3 is 11 amino acids. Trimming removed 8 bases from V and 6 bases from J, with 11 bases in between. CDR1 is ENHRY, CDR2 SYGVKD, per germline. The CDR3 loop is CAIDGESEQYF. The CDR3 nucleotides are TGTGCCATCGACGGGGAGAGCGAGCAGTACTTC.

The chain employs TRBV15 and TRBJ2-1; the D gene is possibly TRBD2 (5 bases). The CDR3 contains 13 residues. Per the germline V gene, CDR1 is LNHNV and CDR2 is YYDKDF (reference sequence). V dropped 5 bases and J dropped 9 bases, with 14 bases sitting between them. CDR3: CATSPGGSVEQFF. DNA of the CDR3: TGTGCCACCAGCCCCGGCGGGTCGGTTGAGCAGTTCTTC.

V usage is TRBV11-3 and J usage is TRBJ2-7; the D gene is possibly TRBD2 (6 bases). Trimming cost V 3 bases and J 9 bases, with 24 bases left between them. This CDR3 comprises 16 residues. CDR1 and CDR2 from the germline V gene are SGHNT and YENEEA. The CDR3 DNA reads TGTGCCAGCAGCTTCGCTAACTTGGGGGGAAAAATAGCGCAGTACTTC. This translates into CASSFANLGGKIAQYF.

This clone was detected only once. This sequence joins TRBV4-1 and TRBJ2-5; 10 nucleotides align to TRBD1. Germline V gene lookup returns CDR1 MGHRA and CDR2 YSYEKL. The CDR3 totals 15 residues. V gave up 1 base and J gave up 4 bases; unmatched junction bases: 3. CDR3 sequence reads: CASSQGQGAGETQYF. The CDR3 DNA reads TGCGCCAGCAGCCAAGGACAGGGGGCCGGAGAGACCCAGTACTTC.

This sequence joins TRBV11-3 and TRBJ1-4; a possible D gene is TRBD1 (5 bases). Trimming shortened V by 3 bases and J by 4 bases, and 9 bases separated the two germline ends. The V gene's germline CDR1 is SGHNT and CDR2 YENEEA. The CDR3 has 14 amino acids. The DNA of the CDR3 is TGTGCCAGCAGCTTGGGGCAGGGTAATGAAAAACTGTTTTTT. This sequence encodes CASSLGQGNEKLFF.

The chain is built from TRBV21-1 and TRBJ2-3. TRBV21-1 is termed a pseudogene. This CDR3 has 18 residues. The CDR3 reads CASDGEGKARDTPDTQYF. CDR3 DNA: TGTGCCAGCGACGGAGAGGGGAAGGCTCGGGATACCCCAGATACGCAGTATTTT.

This clone has a single count. This chain links TRBV7-2 with TRBJ2-7; D is undetermined. V lost 1 base and J 0 bases, leaving 10 bases between the germline ends. This CDR3 is built from 15 residues. Germline V gene lookup returns CDR1 SGHTA and CDR2 FQGNSA. In DNA form, the CDR3 reads TGTGCCAGCAGCTTAGGACCGGACGGCTCCTACGAGCAGTACTTC. Its protein product is CASSLGPDGSYEQYF.

V is TRBV5-1 and J is TRBJ2-1, with TRBD2 matching over 13 bases. Germline V gene data show CDR1 as SGHRS and CDR2 as YFSETQ. This CDR3 is 15 amino acids long. The V and J ends lost 2 bases and 9 bases, in that order; junction bases with no gene match: 5. The CDR3 protein is CASSFTSGRALEQFF. CDR3 bases: TGCGCCAGCAGCTTTACTAGCGGGAGGGCCCTTGAGCAGTTCTTC.

J is TRBJ1-2 and V is TRBV9; D is ambiguous. The V gene lost 0 bases and the J gene lost 2 bases, with 11 bases spanning the gap. Germline V gene lookup returns CDR1 SGDLS and CDR2 YYNGEE. This CDR3 is built from 15 residues. The CDR3 here is CASSVDSGPNYGYTF. DNA for the CDR3: TGTGCCAGCAGCGTAGATTCCGGACCCAACTATGGCTACACCTTC.